The 13 T cell receptor beta chains given below trace back to one sample, sequenced in a study of vaccination and CD4 T cells after COVID-19. As to treatment: roughly 11-day PBMC culture with coronavirus spike peptide pools or control peptides (ViraFEST assay). The Oncomine TCR Beta short-read assay sequenced DNA from cultured CD4+ T cells. TCRdb reprocessed the PCR reads with MiXCR, giving one entry per CDR3 protein. The sample contains approximately 9,300 distinct CDR3 sequences, 45% to 65% of which appear only once. No antigen has been identified for these receptors. Sequencing was carried out using CD4+ T cells from blood, cultured in vitro. The receptors derive from a human donor who had recovered from COVID-19.

The V and J genes are TRBV20-1 and TRBJ1-1; D gene uncertain. This CDR3 region has 11 residues. The germline V and J ends were trimmed by 1 base and 4 bases, with 4 bases remaining between them. Germline V CDR1 and CDR2: DFQATT, SNEGSKA (reference sequence). CDR3 coding DNA: TGCAGTGCTAGAGGGGGCACTGAAGCTTTCTTT. As protein: CSARGGTEAFF.

V gene TRBV2 combines with J gene TRBJ2-7, with D perhaps TRBD1 (5 bases). Germline assignment: CDR1 SNHLY and CDR2 FYNNEI. Deletions cut 8 bases from V and 2 bases from J, with 19 bases between. This CDR3 spans 15 amino acids. CDR3 nucleotides: TGTGCCAGCCAAACTGGGGCATTAACGGCCTACGAGCAGTACTTC. It yields the protein CASQTGALTAYEQYF.

The sample holds a few counts of this clonotype. The chain joins TRBV6-5 to TRBJ1-6; TRBD1 matches 8 bases. V lost 4 bases to trimming and J lost 7 bases; unmatched junction nucleotides: 9. The CDR3 runs to 16 residues. The germline V gene has CDR1 MNHEY and CDR2 SVGAGI. The CDR3 reads CASSSQGATVNSPLHF. The CDR3 DNA follows: TGTGCCAGCAGTTCCCAGGGGGCTACGGTAAATTCACCCCTCCACTTT.

This clonotype was seen only a few times. The CDR3 reads CASQTSGQSYNSPLHF. In nucleotides, the CDR3 is TGTGCCAGTCAGACTTCGGGACAGTCCTATAATTCACCCCTCCACTTT. The chain recombines TRBV28 with TRBJ1-6; 7 bases line up with TRBD1. V shed 9 bases, J shed 1 base, and the junction held 9 bases outside the gene matches. CDR1 MDHEN and CDR2 SYDVKM come from the germline V gene. This CDR3 has 16 residues. Based on the CDR3 plus reference TRBV28 and TRBJ1-6, the full variable domain is DVKVTQSSRYLVKRTGEKVFLECVQDMDHENMFWYRQDPGLGLRLIYFSYDVKMKEKGDIPEGYSVSREKKERFSLILESASTNQTSMYLCASQTSGQSYNSPLHFGNGTRLTVT.

The genes are TRBV6-1 and TRBJ2-7, with 9 bases aligning to TRBD1. This CDR3 region has 13 residues. After removal of 8 bases from V and 4 bases from J, the junction contained 6 bases not matched to a gene. Per the germline V gene, CDR1 is MNHNS and CDR2 is SASEGT. Here the CDR3 DNA reads TGTGCCAGCGGGACAGGGAGTGGGTACGAGCAGTACTTC. Its translation is CASGTGSGYEQYF.

Worth noting for this clonotype: The junction departs from germline at one end; a sequencing error may be responsible. The genes are TRBV28 and TRBJ2-7, with TRBD1 as a possible D gene (5 bases). Germline V gives CDR1 MDHEN, CDR2 SYDVKM. The CDR3 loop spans 13 amino acids. As DNA, the CDR3 is TGTGCCAGCGGTTTAGGGGTTACCTACGAGCAGTACTTC. Residues: CASGLGVTYEQYF.

This chain uses TRBV6-5 with TRBJ1-2, with 8 nucleotides matching TRBD1. Germline-derived CDR1 and CDR2 are MNHEY and SVGAGI. Trimming at V came to 4 bases and at J to 2 bases, leaving 9 bases not matched to a gene. The CDR3 is made up of 16 amino acids. The CDR3 loop reads CASSLTRQGTNYGYTF. The CDR3 DNA reads TGTGCCAGCAGTTTAACCCGACAGGGGACAAACTATGGCTACACCTTC.

The V gene is TRBV30, the J gene TRBJ2-3; perhaps D is TRBD1 or TRBD2 (6 bases each). Germline V gene data show CDR1 as GTSNPN and CDR2 as SVGIG (reference sequence). Trimming stripped 3 bases from V and 7 bases from J, with 23 bases between. The CDR3 is made up of 16 amino acids. The CDR3 bases are TGTGCCTGGAGGCCGACCGGACGGGGGCTCTTCAATACGCAGTATTTT. Its protein is CAWRPTGRGLFNTQYF.

This chain connects TRBV10-3 to TRBJ2-6; D uncertain. Per germline, CDR1 ENHRY and CDR2 SYGVKD. V was shortened by 3 bases and J by 2 bases, with 8 bases between the two germline ends. The length of the CDR3 is 15 residues. The CDR3 here is CAISERAPGANVLTF. The CDR3 DNA is TGTGCCATCAGTGAACGGGCACCTGGGGCCAACGTCCTGACTTTC.

This clonotype has a handful of counts. The chain recombines TRBV7-8 with TRBJ2-2; tentatively, D is TRBD1 or TRBD2 (5 bases each). Germline V gene sequence: CDR1 SGHVS, CDR2 FQNEAQ. Trimming removed 5 bases from V and 2 bases from J, with 15 bases in between. The CDR3 covers 16 residues. CDR3 in amino acids: CASSVRDPLNTGELFF. The CDR3 bases are TGTGCCAGCAGCGTCCGGGACCCCCTCAACACCGGGGAGCTGTTTTTT.

This clonotype has only a few counts. The chain combines TRBV4-2 with TRBJ1-5, with TRBD1 as a possible D gene (5 bases). The germline gives CDR1 LGHNA, CDR2 YNFKEQ. Trimming removed 1 base at V and 5 bases at J, with 18 bases between. This CDR3 comprises 17 residues. The CDR3 coding sequence is TGTGCCAGCAGCCAAGTAGGATCGGCAGGAGGGGATCAGCCCCAGCATTTT. Translating it yields CASSQVGSAGGDQPQHF.

This clonotype was recorded a few times. The chain is built from TRBV7-9 and TRBJ1-2; 7 bases fit TRBD1. V shed 5 bases, J shed 2 bases, and the junction held 5 bases outside the gene matches. Germline V gene data show CDR1 as SEHNR and CDR2 as FQNEAQ (reference sequence). This CDR3 spans 14 amino acids. The CDR3 sequence is CASSPDRSNYGYTF. CDR3 DNA sequence: TGTGCCAGCAGCCCGGACAGGAGCAACTATGGCTACACCTTC.

The gene calls are TRBV20-1 and TRBJ1-1, with 9 bases aligning to TRBD1. V lost 6 bases and J lost 5; bases outside the gene matches: 7. The CDR3 is 13 residues long. The germline CDR1 and CDR2 sequences are DFQATT and SNEGSKA (reference sequence). The CDR3 region has the DNA TGCAGTGCAATAACAGGGGGCGGGACTGAAGCTTTCTTT. Amino acids: CSAITGGGTEAFF.